This record looks at one T cell receptor beta chain sequence and its context. Its antigen is unidentified. Primers: 60 Vbeta forward and 13 Jbeta reverse. Clones were read by immunoSEQ multiplex PCR, and TCRdb kept only the in-frame ones, dropping some. The repertoire holds about 170,000 clones, around two thirds seen once, with roughly 2.9% in the top ten. The data are from a study of cytomegalovirus exposure and HLA in healthy donors. Points from the study as a whole: Earlier analysis looked at TCR beta V segments, and most were productive about 90% or about 30% of the time.

Germline CDR1 reads MDHEN; CDR2 reads SYDVKM. CDR3 length: 16 amino acids. V shed 5 bases and J 8 bases; nucleotides not matched to a gene: 14. This sequence originates from a man aged 35-49 years in good health and CMV-seronegative. Source material: PBMCs. This chain joins TRBV28 and TRBJ1-4, with 7 positions matching TRBD1. This CDR3 is CASSQAQTGIEEKLFF. The CDR3, as DNA: TGTGCCAGCAGTCAAGCCCAGACAGGGATAGAGGAAAAACTGTTTTTT.